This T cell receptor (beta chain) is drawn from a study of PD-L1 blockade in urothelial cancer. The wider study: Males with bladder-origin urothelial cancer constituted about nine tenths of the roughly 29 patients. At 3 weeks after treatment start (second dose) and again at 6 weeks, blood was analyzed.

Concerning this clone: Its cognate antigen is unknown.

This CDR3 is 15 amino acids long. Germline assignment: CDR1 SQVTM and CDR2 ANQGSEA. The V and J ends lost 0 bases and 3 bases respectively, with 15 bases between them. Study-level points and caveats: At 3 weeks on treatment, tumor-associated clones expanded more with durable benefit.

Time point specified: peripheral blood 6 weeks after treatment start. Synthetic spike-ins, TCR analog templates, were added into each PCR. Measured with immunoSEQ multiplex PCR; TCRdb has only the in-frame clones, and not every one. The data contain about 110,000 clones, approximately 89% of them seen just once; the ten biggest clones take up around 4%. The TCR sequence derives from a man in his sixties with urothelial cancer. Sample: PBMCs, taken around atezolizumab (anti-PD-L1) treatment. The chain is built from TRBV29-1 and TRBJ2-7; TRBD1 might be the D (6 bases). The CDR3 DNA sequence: TGCAGCGTTGAAGATCTTAAGGACAGATTCTACGAGCAGTACTTC. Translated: CSVEDLKDRFYEQYF.